The clone carrying this TCR beta chain was seen a handful of times. Its antigen is not identified. This CDR3 spans 14 amino acids. The ends were cut back, 3 bases at V and 7 bases at J, with 13 bases in the middle. In germline, CDR1 is MNHNS, CDR2 SASEGT. Only in-frame clones appear in the TCRdb table, and some are missing; sequencing was by immunoSEQ multiplex PCR. The sample records about 83,000 clones, 91% being singletons. This record comes from a study of OX40 agonist ivuxolimab in advanced cancers. At the level of the study: The drug used for patients, ivuxolimab, was an agonistic anti-OX40 (CD134) antibody.

Study-wide findings and caveats: Expanded peripheral T cell antigen specificity was not determined.

No patient had autoimmune disease or received systemic immunosuppression. The TCR originated in an adult with an advanced solid tumor such as melanoma, head and neck, liver or kidney cancer. The rearrangement joins TRBV6-1 to TRBJ1-5, with D maybe TRBD1 (5 bases). Source: CD4+ or CD8+ T cells sorted from blood, taken in a trial of the OX40 agonist ivuxolimab. CDR3 coding DNA: TGTGCCAGCAGTGATATGGGGGGACTCCAGCCCCAGCATTTT. Translating it yields CASSDMGGLQPQHF.